What follows are 17 T cell receptor beta chains derived from one specimen sequenced in a study of blood T cell repertoires in COVID-19. TCRdb keeps only in-frame clones here, not all; method: immunoSEQ multiplex PCR. The sample includes about 190,000 clones, roughly 86% seen only once; the top ten take 4% to 6%. Sequences were obtained from peripheral blood. These receptors all come from a woman aged 65 to 85 with active or convalescent COVID-19.

The chain recombines TRBV6-5 with TRBJ1-3, with D perhaps TRBD1 (5 bases). Trimming pared 6 bases from V and 2 bases from J, leaving 11 bases between. This CDR3 region has 14 residues. CDR1 is MNHEY and CDR2 is SVGAGI in the germline V gene. The CDR3 sequence: CASSIRAAGNTIYF. The CDR3 bases are TGTGCCAGCAGCATCAGGGCGGCTGGAAACACCATATATTTT.

The count of this clone is one. The chain joins TRBV7-3 to TRBJ2-5, with 8 positions matching TRBD2. Germline values: CDR1 SGHTA, CDR2 FQGTGA. The CDR3 is made up of 16 amino acids. The V gene end was trimmed by 2 bases and the J gene end by 0 bases; junction bases not matched to a gene: 5. CDR3 bases: TGTGCCAGCAGCTTAGGGGAGCGGGGGTACCAAGAGACCCAGTACTTC. This encodes CASSLGERGYQETQYF.

The J gene is TRBJ1-5, the V gene TRBV7-9, with D perhaps matching TRBD1 (6 bases). CDR1 SEHNR and CDR2 FQNEAQ come from the germline V gene (reference sequence). Trimming took 4 bases from V and 2 from J, leaving 12 bases between them. This CDR3 comprises 15 residues. The DNA of the CDR3 is TGTGCCAGCAGCTCGCAGGGGAGCGGCAATCAGCCCCAGCATTTT. Translated: CASSSQGSGNQPQHF.

This rearrangement joins TRBV19 to TRBJ2-2; 8 bases map to TRBD2. The germline gives CDR1 LNHDA, CDR2 SQIVND (reference sequence). The CDR3 extends over 15 amino acids. The V gene end was trimmed by 5 bases and the J gene end by 7 bases; junction bases not matched to a gene: 9. Written as DNA, the CDR3 is TGTGCCAGTAGTGCCGCCGGGACTAGGAGCGGGGAGCTGTTTTTT. Its protein is CASSAAGTRSGELFF.

This sequence joins TRBV6-5 and TRBJ2-7, with TRBD1 as a possible D gene (5 bases). From germline, CDR1 is MNHEY and CDR2 SVGAGI. V lost 7 bases and J 2 bases, leaving 12 bases between the germline ends. This CDR3 spans 13 amino acids. DNA of the CDR3: TGTGCCAGCACCCAGGGCCCAGCCTACGAGCAGTACTTC. It specifies CASTQGPAYEQYF.

This clone has just a few counts. This chain uses TRBV24-1 with TRBJ1-6; a weak D match, TRBD1 (6 bases). CDR1 is KGHDR and CDR2 is SFDVKD in the germline V gene. V dropped 3 bases and J dropped 6 bases, with 11 bases sitting between them. This CDR3 region has 15 residues. CDR3 in amino acids: CATSDPGTSNSPLHF. Here the CDR3 DNA reads TGTGCCACCAGTGATCCCGGGACAAGTAATTCACCCCTCCACTTT.

V is TRBV6-6 and J is TRBJ1-3, with 7 bases aligning to TRBD1. There are 15 residues in the CDR3. Unmatched junction bases numbered 13, after V lost 6 bases and J lost 8 bases. Per the germline V gene, CDR1 is MNHNY and CDR2 is SVGAGI (reference sequence). The CDR3 nucleotides are TGTGCCAGCAGACCGACAGGGTCGAGAGAGGACACCATATATTTT. Translating gives CASRPTGSREDTIYF.

About this clone itself: At the DNA level, this CDR3 is encoded by other sequences in the same sample as well. The chain combines TRBV7-9 with TRBJ2-1; D unresolved. Germline V CDR1 and CDR2: SEHNR, FQNEAQ (reference sequence). With 6 bases removed from V and 2 bases from J, the gap between germline ends came to 5 bases. The CDR3 runs 12 residues. Here the CDR3 DNA reads TGTGCCAGCAGTCCAACCTACAATGAGCAGTTCTTC. It specifies CASSPTYNEQFF.

This sequence joins TRBV7-3 and TRBJ2-6, with 9 bases that match TRBD2. CDR1 is SGHTA and CDR2 is FQGTGA in the germline V gene. The CDR3 length is 20 residues. J was trimmed by 4 bases and V by 5 bases; bases with no gene match: 18. CDR3 nucleotides: TGTGCCAGCAGCCCGACGGGAGGGGGCGGGAGGGCCGCCGGGGCCAACGTCCTGACTTTC. Its translation: CASSPTGGGGRAAGANVLTF.

The V call is TRBV7-3, the J call TRBJ2-2, with D uncertain. Germline-derived CDR1 and CDR2 are SGHTA and FQGTGA. The CDR3 is 13 residues long. Trimming removed 5 bases at V and 0 bases at J, with 4 bases between. The CDR3 here is CASSGANTGELFF. The DNA of the CDR3 is TGTGCCAGCAGCGGAGCGAACACCGGGGAGCTGTTTTTT.

The J gene is TRBJ2-7, the V gene TRBV30; weak D call: TRBD1 (6 bases). Looked up from germline, CDR1 is GTSNPN and CDR2 is SVGIG (reference sequence). The CDR3 extends over 12 amino acids. CDR3 amino acids: CAVMDSPYEQYF. The CDR3 DNA reads as TGTGCAGTCATGGACAGCCCCTACGAGCAGTACTTC.

The gene calls are TRBV5-1 and TRBJ1-2, with 7 bases lining up with TRBD1. The V and J ends lost 0 bases and 1 base, in that order; junction bases with no gene match: 9. In germline, CDR1 is SGHRS, CDR2 YFSETQ. There are 17 residues in the CDR3. CDR3 amino acids: CASSLGIQGVGNYGYTF. In DNA form, the CDR3 reads TGCGCCAGCAGCTTGGGAATTCAGGGGGTCGGTAACTATGGCTACACCTTC. The entire variable domain, with the rest obtained from reference TRBV5-1 and TRBJ1-2, is as follows: KAGVTQTPRYLIKTRGQQVTLSCSPISGHRSVSWYQQTPGQGLQFLFEYFSETQRNKGNFPGRFSGRQFSNSRSEMNVSTLELGDSALYLCASSLGIQGVGNYGYTFGSGTRLTVV.

This chain connects TRBV6-1 to TRBJ2-7, with 9 bases that match TRBD2. CDR3 length equals 15 residues. Unmatched junction bases numbered 5, after V lost 2 bases and J lost 3 bases. Germline V gene data show CDR1 as MNHNS and CDR2 as SASEGT. CDR3 region: CASSERAGGYYEQYF. DNA for the CDR3: TGTGCCAGCAGTGAAAGAGCGGGAGGCTACTACGAGCAGTACTTC.

V gene TRBV4-1 combines with J gene TRBJ2-1; possible D gene TRBD2, 6 bases. V lost 3 bases, J lost 9 bases, and 6 bases lay in between. Germline V gene sequence: CDR1 MGHRA, CDR2 YSYEKL. CDR3 length equals 11 residues. In DNA, the CDR3 is TGCGCCAGCAGCCAGGGAGGTGAGCAGTTCTTC. Amino acids: CASSQGGEQFF.

The CDR3 DNA sequence: TGTGCCAGCAGCCAAGTGGAGGGGGCGCGTGGCTACACCTTC. Amino acid sequence: CASSQVEGARGYTF. This chain joins TRBV14 and TRBJ1-2; 7 bases fit TRBD1. Germline V CDR1 and CDR2: SGHDN, FVKESK. This CDR3 contains 14 residues. With 1 base clipped from V and 7 bases from J, the junction kept 6 bases outside the gene matches.

J is TRBJ1-2 and V is TRBV4-1; 9 bases match TRBD1. V lost 2 bases and J lost 0; bases outside the gene matches: 4. The germline V gene has CDR1 MGHRA and CDR2 YSYEKL. The CDR3 extends over 16 amino acids. The CDR3 spells CASSQPGTGPNYGYTF. CDR3 nucleotide sequence: TGCGCCAGCAGCCAACCCGGGACAGGGCCTAACTATGGCTACACCTTC.

Written as DNA, the CDR3 is TGTGCCAGCAGCCCTCAGGGCTACAATGAGCAGTTCTTC. Protein sequence: CASSPQGYNEQFF. J is TRBJ2-1 and V is TRBV11-3, with D possibly being TRBD1 (5 bases). Germline CDR1 reads SGHNT; CDR2 reads YENEEA. CDR3 size: 13 residues. Trimming left V 5 bases short and J 3 bases short, with 8 bases between.